A single count supports the clone carrying this T cell receptor (beta chain). Its antigen is as yet unknown. This sample was taken from a study of TIL therapy for anti-PD-1-resistant metastatic lung cancer. General study results and limits: Infused TIL clonotypes partially replaced the baseline blood repertoire, then decayed over months.

The CDR3 runs to 19 residues. Germline V gene data show CDR1 as LGHNA and CDR2 as YNFKEQ. With 1 base removed from V and 0 bases from J, the gap between germline ends came to 19 bases. The immunoSEQ assay was v3. Survey-level samples got 2 million or so read pairs; deep-level samples got 5-6 million. The assay was immunoSEQ multiplex PCR, and TCRdb's table has in-frame clones only and misses some. The data hold about 17,000 clones, with over 75% observed a single time. Documented time point: pre-treatment sample, taken before nivolumab and TIL therapy. Patients were adults with stage 4 NSCLC. Sequencing used blood, obtained at baseline. The gene calls are TRBV4-2 and TRBJ1-5; no clear D. The TCR originated in a person between 25 and 79 years old with non-small cell lung cancer. DNA for the CDR3: TGTGCCAGCAGCCAAGTTGCTGAATGGGAGGCTTTTAGCAATCAGCCCCAGCATTTT. Translated, it gives CASSQVAEWEAFSNQPQHF.